This T cell receptor beta chain was recorded in a study of blood T cell repertoires in COVID-19. Clones were read by immunoSEQ multiplex PCR, and TCRdb kept only the in-frame ones, dropping some. The data show about 160,000 clones, with approximately 87% seen just once and 10% held by the top ten. The CDR3 loop spans 16 amino acids. Losses at the gene ends were 0 bases for V and 4 bases for J; bases not matched to a gene: 7. Germline lookup yields CDR1 SGHDT and CDR2 YYEEEE. The chain carries TRBV5-6 and TRBJ2-1; 7 nucleotides align to TRBD1. The specimen was peripheral blood. The sequence came from a woman in her sixties or seventies with COVID-19, enrolled during active disease. CDR3 DNA sequence: TGTGCCAGCAGCTTGGACAGGGGTGTGGGATACAATGAGCAGTTCTTC. Amino acids: CASSLDRGVGYNEQFF.